Below, 25 T cell receptor beta chains from the same sample are listed, as sequenced in a study of T cell changes during pregnancy in multiple sclerosis. Sequenced by immunoSEQ multiplex PCR; TCRdb stores in-frame clones only, minus some. The sample yields 48,000 or so clones, around 94% seen once. The source material was CD4+ T cells from peripheral blood mononuclear cells, sampled in the second trimester of pregnancy. The receptors were sampled from a female donor in good health, enrolled as a control in a pregnancy study.

The V and J genes are TRBV4-1 and TRBJ2-1; 7 bases map to TRBD1. The CDR3 extends over 15 amino acids. V was pared by 2 bases and J by 5 bases, with 6 bases of the junction left unmatched. From germline, CDR1 is MGHRA and CDR2 YSYEKL. DNA of the CDR3: TGCGCCAGCAGCCAACGTGGGACAGACCACAATGAGCAGTTCTTC. Its protein is CASSQRGTDHNEQFF.

The chain carries TRBV6-6 and TRBJ1-5, with D possibly TRBD1 on 5 matching bases. V lost 6 bases to trimming and J lost 2 bases, with 17 bases between them. The CDR3 consists of 16 residues. CDR1 is MNHNY, CDR2 SVGAGI, per germline (reference sequence). The CDR3: CASSHNQGYGNQPQHF. In DNA form, the CDR3 reads TGTGCCAGCAGCCACAACCAGGGCTATGGCAATCAGCCCCAGCATTTT.

The chain links TRBV18 to TRBJ1-1; D possibly corresponds to TRBD1 (5 bases). This CDR3 has 16 residues. CDR1 is KGHSH, CDR2 LQKENI, per germline. Trimming removed 3 bases from V and 2 bases from J, with 16 bases in between. The CDR3 DNA reads as TGTGCCAGCTCACCGGGATGGTACAGGCAAAACACTGAAGCTTTCTTT. Protein sequence: CASSPGWYRQNTEAFF.

The chain couples TRBV6-6 to TRBJ2-1; 9 bases are a match to TRBD2. J was trimmed by 2 bases and V by 7 bases; bases with no gene match: 6. Germline CDR1 and CDR2: MNHNY and SVGAGI (reference sequence). The CDR3 runs 15 residues. DNA of the CDR3: TGTGCCAGCAAACAGTCTAGCGGGGCCTACAATGAGCAGTTCTTC. It codes for CASKQSSGAYNEQFF.

The rearrangement uses TRBV10-2 and TRBJ1-3; D is undetermined. This CDR3 region has 13 residues. Trimming took off 8 bases at V and 0 bases at J, with 8 bases between the two ends. Germline assignment: CDR1 WSHSY and CDR2 SAAADI. The CDR3 sequence is CASSSVSGNTIYF. The DNA of the CDR3 is TGCGCCAGCTCTTCAGTCTCTGGAAACACCATATATTTT.

V is TRBV6-6 and J is TRBJ2-1; D not resolved. CDR3 size: 16 residues. Germline CDR1 MNHNY, CDR2 SVGAGI (reference sequence). Trimming stripped 8 bases from V and 0 bases from J, with 17 bases between. The CDR3 nucleotides are TGTGCCAGCCGATATTGGAAACAGAGCTCCTACAATGAGCAGTTCTTC. Translation: CASRYWKQSSYNEQFF.

This clone has just a few counts. The chain recombines TRBV18 with TRBJ1-6; 10 bases line up with TRBD1. The junction had 0 bases not matched to a gene; V was cut back by 3 bases and J by 7 bases. Germline values: CDR1 KGHSH, CDR2 LQKENI. The CDR3 has 14 residues. The CDR3 sequence is CASSPGQGNSPLHF. The DNA of the CDR3 is TGTGCCAGCTCACCGGGACAGGGGAATTCACCCCTCCACTTT.

The chain employs TRBV5-6 and TRBJ2-7; D is uncertain. V lost 3 bases and J lost 6, with 7 bases in between. This CDR3 is built from 11 residues. Germline V gene lookup returns CDR1 SGHDT and CDR2 YYEEEE. In nucleotides, the CDR3 is TGTGCCAGCAGCTGGCAAAGCGAGCAGTACTTC. Translation gives CASSWQSEQYF.

The chain is built from TRBV14 and TRBJ1-1; D unresolved. CDR3 size: 12 residues. Germline CDR1 SGHDN, CDR2 FVKESK. V was cut by 4 bases and J by 4 bases, with 7 bases left in between. The CDR3 sequence: CASSPQATEAFF. The CDR3 DNA reads TGTGCCAGCAGCCCCCAGGCCACTGAAGCTTTCTTT.

The genes are TRBV11-3 and TRBJ2-7; TRBD1 matches 9 bases. The CDR3 runs 16 residues. In germline, CDR1 is SGHNT, CDR2 YENEEA. J was trimmed by 4 bases and V by 1 base; bases with no gene match: 8. The CDR3 DNA reads as TGTGCCAGCAGCTTAGTCGGGGTACAGGGGGCGTACGAGCAGTACTTC. It specifies CASSLVGVQGAYEQYF.

CDR3 amino acids: CASRRKEEKLFF. DNA of the CDR3: TGTGCCAGTAGGAGGAAAGAGGAAAAACTGTTTTTT. The chain uses TRBV19 and TRBJ1-4, with D unclear. Germline lookup yields CDR1 LNHDA and CDR2 SQIVND (reference sequence). Trimming removed 6 bases from V and 8 bases from J, with 10 bases in between. CDR3 length equals 12 residues.

The rearrangement uses TRBV27 and TRBJ2-7, with TRBD2 matching 7 bases. V lost 9 bases and J lost 2; bases outside the gene matches: 7. CDR3 length: 13 residues. The germline CDR1 and CDR2 sequences are MNHEY and SMNVEV (reference sequence). The DNA for the CDR3 is TGTGCCAGTTCGGGGGGAGGGACCTACGAGCAGTACTTC. Translated: CASSGGGTYEQYF.

V gene TRBV6-6 combines with J gene TRBJ1-6, with TRBD1 matching 7 bases. Germline loops: CDR1 MNHNY, CDR2 SVGAGI (reference sequence). The CDR3 totals 14 residues. The ends lost 7 bases at V and 6 bases at J; junction bases unmatched: 6. In nucleotides, the CDR3 is TGTGCCAGCAACAGGGGAGACTTTAATTCACCCCTCCACTTT. Its translation is CASNRGDFNSPLHF.

The CDR3 DNA reads TGTGCCATCAGCGAACAGGGGAGTAATGAAAAACTGTTTTTT. Its translation: CAISEQGSNEKLFF. The chain is built from TRBV10-3 and TRBJ1-4; 7 positions agree with TRBD1. V lost 6 bases, J lost 4 bases, and 5 bases stayed unmatched. Germline CDR1 ENHRY, CDR2 SYGVKD. This CDR3 has 14 residues.

V gene TRBV4-3 combines with J gene TRBJ1-4; 7 bases are shared with TRBD1. Germline V CDR1 and CDR2: LGHNA, YSLEER. The J segment lost 8 bases and the V segment lost 1 base, leaving 10 bases of the junction unmatched. This CDR3 comprises 16 residues. This chain's CDR3 is CASSQGQGDGLEKLFF. The CDR3 DNA sequence: TGCGCCAGCAGCCAAGGACAGGGCGATGGGTTAGAAAAACTGTTTTTT.

V usage is TRBV5-1 and J usage is TRBJ2-3, with D possibly being TRBD1 (6 bases). The CDR3 extends over 15 amino acids. The germline CDR1 and CDR2 sequences are SGHRS and YFSETQ. Trimming pared 4 bases from V and 5 bases from J, leaving 17 bases between. In nucleotides, the CDR3 is TGCGCCAGCAGCAGGACAGCCCAGGGTGGAGATACGCAGTATTTT. Its protein is CASSRTAQGGDTQYF.

The rearrangement uses TRBV25-1 and TRBJ2-5, with 8 bases matching TRBD2. The CDR3 loop spans 14 amino acids. Germline CDR1 reads MGHDK; CDR2 reads SYGVNS. Trimming took 5 bases from V and 6 from J; bases not matched to a gene: 8. CDR3 bases: TGTGCCAGCAGTCAAGAAAGCGGGAGTAAGACCCAGTACTTC. It is translated as CASSQESGSKTQYF.

This rearrangement joins TRBV18 to TRBJ1-1, with TRBD1 as a possible D gene (6 bases). CDR3 length: 17 residues. Germline V gene sequence: CDR1 KGHSH, CDR2 LQKENI. V was trimmed by 6 bases and J by 0 bases, leaving 20 bases between them. CDR3 region: CASSSGTRSFMNTEAFF. CDR3 nucleotide sequence: TGTGCCAGCTCTTCGGGGACACGGTCTTTCATGAACACTGAAGCTTTCTTT.

By share, this clone ranks as medium-sized (0.01 to 0.1%). The chain joins TRBV5-1 to TRBJ2-5, with 9 bases lining up with TRBD1. The junction had 9 bases not matched to a gene; V was cut back by 4 bases and J by 2 bases. CDR1 SGHRS and CDR2 YFSETQ come from the germline V gene. The CDR3 length is 16 residues. DNA of the CDR3: TGCGCCAGCAGCACCTACAGGGGGCACCTTCAAGAGACCCAGTACTTC. This translates into CASSTYRGHLQETQYF.

The V and J genes are TRBV13 and TRBJ2-1; TRBD2 aligns across 10 bases. Germline trimming cut 6 bases from V and 0 bases from J; bases unmatched to any gene: 8. Germline CDR1 is PRHDT and CDR2 is FYEKMQ (reference sequence). The CDR3 extends over 17 amino acids. The CDR3 sequence is CASSRSGGHYSYNEQFF. As DNA, the CDR3 is TGTGCCAGCAGTCGTAGCGGGGGGCATTACTCCTACAATGAGCAGTTCTTC.

In its sample, this clone was seen once. This rearrangement joins TRBV27 to TRBJ2-2; 7 nucleotides align to TRBD2. The CDR3 contains 16 residues. The germline V gene has CDR1 MNHEY and CDR2 SMNVEV (reference sequence). The J segment lost 2 bases and the V segment lost 7 bases, leaving 10 bases of the junction unmatched. CDR3 in DNA: TGTGCCAGCACCCTCCTCGGGACTACAAACACCGGGGAGCTGTTTTTT. This gives the protein CASTLLGTTNTGELFF.

The chain joins TRBV7-6 to TRBJ2-7, with D possibly TRBD2 on 5 matching bases. V was clipped by 1 base and J by 0 bases, with 13 bases between them. This CDR3 contains 16 residues. From germline, CDR1 is SGHVS and CDR2 FNYEAQ. The CDR3 is CASSLVGGMDSYEQYF. In DNA form, the CDR3 reads TGTGCCAGCAGCTTAGTTGGAGGAATGGACTCCTACGAGCAGTACTTC.

The rearrangement uses TRBV5-1 and TRBJ1-2, with 7 positions matching TRBD1. The germline V gene has CDR1 SGHRS and CDR2 YFSETQ. The J segment lost 5 bases and the V segment lost 4 bases, leaving 5 bases of the junction unmatched. CDR3 size: 13 residues. CDR3 DNA sequence: TGCGCCAGCAGCGACGGGACAGATTATGGCTACACCTTC. As protein: CASSDGTDYGYTF.

The J gene is TRBJ2-3, the V gene TRBV7-3; D is undetermined. Trimming shortened V by 1 base and J by 6 bases, and 8 bases separated the two germline ends. The CDR3 is 13 residues long. Germline assignment: CDR1 SGHTA and CDR2 FQGTGA. In DNA, the CDR3 is TGTGCCAGCAGCTTAAAGAGGATTGATACGCAGTATTTT. Protein sequence: CASSLKRIDTQYF.

Details on this clone: Sequence at one end of the junction differs from germline and may be a read error. The chain employs TRBV5-5 and TRBJ2-7; possible D gene TRBD2, 5 bases. Germline assignment: CDR1 SGHKS and CDR2 YYEKEE (reference sequence). The CDR3 runs to 10 residues. CDR3 amino acids: CASSPDGIRF. The CDR3, as DNA: TGTGCCAGCAGCCCCGACGGGATTCGCTTC.